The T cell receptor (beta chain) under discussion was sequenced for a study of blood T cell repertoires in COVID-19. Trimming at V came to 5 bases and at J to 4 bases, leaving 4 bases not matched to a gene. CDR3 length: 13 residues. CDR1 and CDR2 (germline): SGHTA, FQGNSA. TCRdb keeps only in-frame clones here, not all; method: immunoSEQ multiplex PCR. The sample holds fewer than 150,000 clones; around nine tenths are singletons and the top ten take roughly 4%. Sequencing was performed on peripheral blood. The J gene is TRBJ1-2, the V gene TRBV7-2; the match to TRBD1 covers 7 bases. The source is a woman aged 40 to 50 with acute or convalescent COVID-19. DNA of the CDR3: TGTGCCAGCAGCCCAGGGGGACTCTATGGCTACACCTTC. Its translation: CASSPGGLYGYTF.